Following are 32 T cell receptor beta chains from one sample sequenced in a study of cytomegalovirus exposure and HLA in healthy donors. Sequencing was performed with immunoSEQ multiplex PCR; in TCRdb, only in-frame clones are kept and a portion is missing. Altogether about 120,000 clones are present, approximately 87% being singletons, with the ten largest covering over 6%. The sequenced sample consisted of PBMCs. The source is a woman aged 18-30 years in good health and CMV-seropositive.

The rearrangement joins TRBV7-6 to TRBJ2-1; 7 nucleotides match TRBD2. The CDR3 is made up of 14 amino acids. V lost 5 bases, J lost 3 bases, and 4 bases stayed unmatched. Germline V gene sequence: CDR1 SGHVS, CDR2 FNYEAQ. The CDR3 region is CASSTSAFYNEQFF. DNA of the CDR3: TGTGCCAGCAGCACTAGCGCTTTCTACAATGAGCAGTTCTTC.

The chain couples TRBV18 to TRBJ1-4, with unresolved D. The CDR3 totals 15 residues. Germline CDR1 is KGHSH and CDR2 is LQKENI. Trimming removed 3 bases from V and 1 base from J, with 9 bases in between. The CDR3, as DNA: TGTGCCAGCTCACCGAACGGAGGAACTAATGAAAAACTGTTTTTT. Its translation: CASSPNGGTNEKLFF. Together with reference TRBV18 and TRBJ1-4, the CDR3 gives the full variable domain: NAGVMQNPRHLVRRRGQEARLRCSPMKGHSHVYWYRQLPEEGLKFMVYLQKENIIDESGMPKERFSAEFPKEGPSILRIQQVVRGDSAAYFCASSPNGGTNEKLFFGSGTQLSVL.

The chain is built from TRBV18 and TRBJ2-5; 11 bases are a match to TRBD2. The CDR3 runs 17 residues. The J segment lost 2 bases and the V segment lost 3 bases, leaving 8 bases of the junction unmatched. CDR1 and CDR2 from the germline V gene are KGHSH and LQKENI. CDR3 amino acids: CASSPSISGRGQETQYF. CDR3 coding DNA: TGTGCCAGCTCACCCTCGATTAGCGGGAGGGGTCAAGAGACCCAGTACTTC.

The CDR3 region has the DNA TGTGCCAGCAGCTTAATTATGGGGGCGGGGGTATCGGCCCTAGGTGGCTACACCTTC. Amino acids: CASSLIMGAGVSALGGYTF. V and J are TRBV11-3 and TRBJ1-2; TRBD1 is a possible D gene (6 bases). Trimming pared 2 bases from V and 7 bases from J, leaving 29 bases between. CDR3 length: 19 amino acids. CDR1 is SGHNT and CDR2 is YENEEA in the germline V gene.

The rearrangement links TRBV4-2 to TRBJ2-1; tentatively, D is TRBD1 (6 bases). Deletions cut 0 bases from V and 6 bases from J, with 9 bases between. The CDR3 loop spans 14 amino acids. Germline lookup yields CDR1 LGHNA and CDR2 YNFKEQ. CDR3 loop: CASSQDRGGNEQFF. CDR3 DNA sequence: TGTGCCAGCAGCCAAGACAGGGGTGGCAATGAGCAGTTCTTC.

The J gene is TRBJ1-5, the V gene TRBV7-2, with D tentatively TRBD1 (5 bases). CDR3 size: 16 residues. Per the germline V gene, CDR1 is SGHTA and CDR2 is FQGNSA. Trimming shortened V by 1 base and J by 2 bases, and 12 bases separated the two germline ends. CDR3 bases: TGTGCCAGCAGCTTAGGGGTAAGGGGTGGCAATCAGCCCCAGCATTTT. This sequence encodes CASSLGVRGGNQPQHF.

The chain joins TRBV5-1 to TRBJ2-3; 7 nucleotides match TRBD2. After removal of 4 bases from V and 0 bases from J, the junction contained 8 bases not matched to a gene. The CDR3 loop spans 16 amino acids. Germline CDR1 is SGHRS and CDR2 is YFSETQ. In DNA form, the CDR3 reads TGCGCCAGCAGCCCTTTAGCGGGTTTCAGCACAGATACGCAGTATTTT. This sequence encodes CASSPLAGFSTDTQYF.

The DNA of the CDR3 is TGTGCCAGCAGCTTCGGCTCCTACGAGCAGTACTTC. This encodes CASSFGSYEQYF. J is TRBJ2-7 and V is TRBV5-4; the D is unclear. Deletions cut 2 bases from V and 0 bases from J, with 3 bases between. CDR3 length: 12 residues. The germline V gene encodes CDR1 SGHNT and CDR2 YYREEE (reference sequence).

CDR3 nucleotides: TGTGCCAGCAGTTTAGGGGTTGAGGTTCAGCCCCAGCATTTT. It yields the protein CASSLGVEVQPQHF. V and J are TRBV6-6 and TRBJ1-5; D is perhaps TRBD1 (5 bases). V was cut by 4 bases and J by 6 bases, with 13 bases left in between. The CDR3 extends over 14 amino acids. Germline CDR1 reads MNHNY; CDR2 reads SVGAGI (reference sequence).

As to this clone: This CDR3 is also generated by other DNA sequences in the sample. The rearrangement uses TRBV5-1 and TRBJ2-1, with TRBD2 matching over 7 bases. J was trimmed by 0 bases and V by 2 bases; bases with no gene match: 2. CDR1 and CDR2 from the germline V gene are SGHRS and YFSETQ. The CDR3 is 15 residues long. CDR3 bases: TGCGCCAGCAGCTTCGGGGGGAGCTCCTACAATGAGCAGTTCTTC. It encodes CASSFGGSSYNEQFF. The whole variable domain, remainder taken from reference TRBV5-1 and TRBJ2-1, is KAGVTQTPRYLIKTRGQQVTLSCSPISGHRSVSWYQQTPGQGLQFLFEYFSETQRNKGNFPGRFSGRQFSNSRSEMNVSTLELGDSALYLCASSFGGSSYNEQFFGPGTRLTVL.

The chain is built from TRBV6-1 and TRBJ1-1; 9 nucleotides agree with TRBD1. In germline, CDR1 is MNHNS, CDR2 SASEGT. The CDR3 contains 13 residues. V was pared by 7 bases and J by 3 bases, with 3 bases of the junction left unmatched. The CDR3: CASTRQGDTEAFF. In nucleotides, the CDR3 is TGTGCCAGCACCAGACAGGGGGACACTGAAGCTTTCTTT.

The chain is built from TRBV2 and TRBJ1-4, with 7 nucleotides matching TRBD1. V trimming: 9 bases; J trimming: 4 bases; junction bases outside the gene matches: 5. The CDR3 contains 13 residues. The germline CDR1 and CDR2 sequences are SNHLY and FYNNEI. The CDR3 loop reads CASEGANNEKLFF. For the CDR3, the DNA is TGTGCCAGTGAGGGGGCCAATAATGAAAAACTGTTTTTT.

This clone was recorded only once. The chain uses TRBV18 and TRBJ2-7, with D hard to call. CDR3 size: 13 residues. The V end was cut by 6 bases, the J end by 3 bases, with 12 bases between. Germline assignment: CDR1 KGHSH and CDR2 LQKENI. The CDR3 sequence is CASSSLNYYEQYF. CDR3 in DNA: TGTGCCAGCTCTTCACTGAATTACTACGAGCAGTACTTC.

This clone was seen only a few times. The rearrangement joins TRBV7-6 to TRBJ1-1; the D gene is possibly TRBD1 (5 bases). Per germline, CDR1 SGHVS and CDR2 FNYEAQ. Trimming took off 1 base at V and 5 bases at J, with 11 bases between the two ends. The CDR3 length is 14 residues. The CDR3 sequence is CASSLGTKGTEAFF. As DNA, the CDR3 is TGTGCCAGCAGCTTAGGCACGAAGGGGACTGAAGCTTTCTTT.

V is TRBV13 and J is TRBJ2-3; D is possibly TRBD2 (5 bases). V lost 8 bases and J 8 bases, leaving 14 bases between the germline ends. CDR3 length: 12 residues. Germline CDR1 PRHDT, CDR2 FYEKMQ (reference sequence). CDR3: CASSLDDGTQYF. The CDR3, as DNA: TGTGCCAGCTCACTAGACGACGGTACGCAGTATTTT.

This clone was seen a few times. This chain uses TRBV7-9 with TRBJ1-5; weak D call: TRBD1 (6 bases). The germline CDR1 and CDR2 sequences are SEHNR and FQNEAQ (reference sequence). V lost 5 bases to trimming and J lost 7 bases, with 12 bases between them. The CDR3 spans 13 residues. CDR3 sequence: CASSPEGGQPQHF. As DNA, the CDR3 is TGTGCCAGCAGCCCCGAGGGGGGGCAGCCCCAGCATTTT.

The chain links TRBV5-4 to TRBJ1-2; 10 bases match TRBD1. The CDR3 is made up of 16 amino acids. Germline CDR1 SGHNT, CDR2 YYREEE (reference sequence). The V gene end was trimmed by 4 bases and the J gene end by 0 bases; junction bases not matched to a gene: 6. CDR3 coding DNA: TGTGCCAGCAGCACCGGGACAGGGGCTCCTAACTATGGCTACACCTTC. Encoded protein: CASSTGTGAPNYGYTF.

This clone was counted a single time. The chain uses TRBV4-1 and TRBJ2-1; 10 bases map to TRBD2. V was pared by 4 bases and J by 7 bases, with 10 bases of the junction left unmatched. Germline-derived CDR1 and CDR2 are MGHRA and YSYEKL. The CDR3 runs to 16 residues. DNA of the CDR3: TGCGCCAGCAGCCGAACCTTAGCGGGGGGTGGTAATGAGCAGTTCTTC. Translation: CASSRTLAGGGNEQFF.

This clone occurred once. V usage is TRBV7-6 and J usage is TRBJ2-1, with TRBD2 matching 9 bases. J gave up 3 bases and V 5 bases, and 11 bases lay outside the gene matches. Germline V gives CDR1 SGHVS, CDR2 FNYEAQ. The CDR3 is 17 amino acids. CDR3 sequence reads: CASSLRAGTSLYNEQFF. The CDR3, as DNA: TGTGCCAGCAGCCTCAGGGCCGGGACTAGCCTCTACAATGAGCAGTTCTTC.

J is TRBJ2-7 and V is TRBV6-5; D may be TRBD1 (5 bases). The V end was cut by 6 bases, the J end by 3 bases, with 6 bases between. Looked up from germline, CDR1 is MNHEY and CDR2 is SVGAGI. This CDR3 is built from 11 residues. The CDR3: CASRQGYEQYF. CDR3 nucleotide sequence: TGTGCCAGCAGGCAGGGCTACGAGCAGTACTTC.

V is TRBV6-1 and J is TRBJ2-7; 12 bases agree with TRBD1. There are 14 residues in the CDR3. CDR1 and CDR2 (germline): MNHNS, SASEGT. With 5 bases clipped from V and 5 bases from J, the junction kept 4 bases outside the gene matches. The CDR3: CASSQGTGGNEQYF. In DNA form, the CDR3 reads TGTGCCAGCAGTCAGGGGACAGGGGGCAACGAGCAGTACTTC.

The CDR3 is CASSAGFNTGELFF. The CDR3 nucleotides are TGTGCCAGCAGCGCGGGCTTCAACACCGGGGAGCTGTTTTTT. The chain employs TRBV27 and TRBJ2-2, with a possible D match to TRBD2 (5 bases). Germline lookup yields CDR1 MNHEY and CDR2 SMNVEV (reference sequence). V dropped 6 bases and J dropped 2 bases, with 10 bases sitting between them. CDR3 length equals 14 residues.

This CDR3 reads CAWSVRWDRGNQPQHF. DNA for the CDR3: TGTGCCTGGAGTGTACGTTGGGACAGGGGCAATCAGCCCCAGCATTTT. V is TRBV30 and J is TRBJ1-5; 9 bases align to TRBD1. The germline CDR1 and CDR2 sequences are GTSNPN and SVGIG (reference sequence). The junction had 5 bases not matched to a gene; V was cut back by 0 bases and J by 2 bases. This CDR3 is built from 16 residues.

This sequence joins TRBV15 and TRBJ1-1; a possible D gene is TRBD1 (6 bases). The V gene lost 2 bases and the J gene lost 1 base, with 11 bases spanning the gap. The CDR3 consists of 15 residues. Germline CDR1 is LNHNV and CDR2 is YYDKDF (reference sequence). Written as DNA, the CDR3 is TGTGCCACCAGCAGAAGACAGGAATCGAACACTGAAGCTTTCTTT. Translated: CATSRRQESNTEAFF.

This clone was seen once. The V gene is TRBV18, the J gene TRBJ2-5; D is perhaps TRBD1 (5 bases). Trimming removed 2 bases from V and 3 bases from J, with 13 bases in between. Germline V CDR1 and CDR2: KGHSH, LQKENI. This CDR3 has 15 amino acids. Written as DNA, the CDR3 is TGTGCCAGCTCACCAGGGCAGGGCGCCGAAGAGACCCAGTACTTC. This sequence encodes CASSPGQGAEETQYF.

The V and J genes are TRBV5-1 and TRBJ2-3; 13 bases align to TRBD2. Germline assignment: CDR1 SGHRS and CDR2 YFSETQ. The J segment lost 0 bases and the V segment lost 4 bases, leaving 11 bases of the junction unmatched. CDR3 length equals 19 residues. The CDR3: CASSRGTSGAVTSTDTQYF. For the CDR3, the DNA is TGCGCCAGCAGCAGAGGGACTAGCGGGGCTGTTACTAGCACAGATACGCAGTATTTT.

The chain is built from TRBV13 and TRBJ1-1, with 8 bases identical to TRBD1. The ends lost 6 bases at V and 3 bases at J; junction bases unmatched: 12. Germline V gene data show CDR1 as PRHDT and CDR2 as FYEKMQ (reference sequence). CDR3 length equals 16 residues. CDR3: CASSNLRGPGDTEAFF. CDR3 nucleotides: TGTGCCAGCAGTAACCTCAGGGGGCCGGGGGACACTGAAGCTTTCTTT. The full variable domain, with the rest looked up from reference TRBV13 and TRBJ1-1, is AAGVIQSPRHLIKEKRETATLKCYPIPRHDTVYWYQQGPGQDPQFLISFYEKMQSDKGSIPDRFSAQQFSDYHSELNMSSLELGDSALYFCASSNLRGPGDTEAFFGQGTRLTVV.

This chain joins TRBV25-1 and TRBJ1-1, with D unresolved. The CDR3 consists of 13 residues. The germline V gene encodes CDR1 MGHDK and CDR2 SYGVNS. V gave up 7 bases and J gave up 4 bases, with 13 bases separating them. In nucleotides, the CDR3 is TGTGCCAGCACTCACGGCTGGGCCACTGAAGCTTTCTTT. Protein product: CASTHGWATEAFF.

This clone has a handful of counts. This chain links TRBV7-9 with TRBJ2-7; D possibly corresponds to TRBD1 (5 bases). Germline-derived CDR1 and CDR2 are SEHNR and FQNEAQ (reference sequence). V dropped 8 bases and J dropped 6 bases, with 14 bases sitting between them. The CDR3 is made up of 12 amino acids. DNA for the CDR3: TGTGCCAGCGGACAACAGAGTCTCGAGCAGTACTTC. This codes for CASGQQSLEQYF. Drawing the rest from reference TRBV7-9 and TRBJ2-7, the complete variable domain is DTGVSQNPRHKITKRGQNVTFRCDPISEHNRLYWYRQTLGQGPEFLTYFQNEAQLEKSRLLSDRFSAERPKGSFSTLEIQRTEQGDSAMYLCASGQQSLEQYFGPGTRLTVT.

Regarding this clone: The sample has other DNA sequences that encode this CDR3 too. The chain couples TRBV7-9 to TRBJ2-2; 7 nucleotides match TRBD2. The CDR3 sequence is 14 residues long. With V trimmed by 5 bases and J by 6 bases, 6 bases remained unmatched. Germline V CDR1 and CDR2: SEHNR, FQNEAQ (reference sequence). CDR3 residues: CASSLTGGSGELFF. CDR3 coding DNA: TGTGCCAGCAGCCTGACGGGGGGATCCGGGGAGCTGTTTTTT.

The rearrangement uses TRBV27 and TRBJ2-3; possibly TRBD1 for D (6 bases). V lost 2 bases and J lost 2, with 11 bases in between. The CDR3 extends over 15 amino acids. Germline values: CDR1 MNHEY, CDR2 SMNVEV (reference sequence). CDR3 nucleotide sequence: TGTGCCAGCAGTTTAGGCCAGGGACACACAGATACGCAGTATTTT. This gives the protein CASSLGQGHTDTQYF.

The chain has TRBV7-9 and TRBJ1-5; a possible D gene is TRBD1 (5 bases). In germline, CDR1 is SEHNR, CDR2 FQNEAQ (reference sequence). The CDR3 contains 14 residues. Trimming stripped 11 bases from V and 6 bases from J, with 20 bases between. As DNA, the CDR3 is TGTGCCGTCGGTGGAGGGGATTGGGGTCAGCCCCAGCATTTT. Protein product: CAVGGGDWGQPQHF.